This T cell receptor (beta chain) emerged from a study of CD8+ T cells in alopecia areata. Study-level background: The protocol delivered tofacitinib for 6 to 18 months, then withdrew it for 6 months.

Germline V gene data show CDR1 as MNHNS and CDR2 as SASEGT. This CDR3 has 12 amino acids. With 8 bases clipped from V and 8 bases from J, the junction kept 7 bases outside the gene matches. Sequencing used cDNA as its template, made by extracting RNA and reverse transcribing it. The method was immunoSEQ multiplex PCR; TCRdb's version includes in-frame clones alone and lacks a portion of them. The data show about 150,000 clones, around 87% seen once. Patients with alopecia areata provided lesional scalp punch biopsies as well as peripheral blood. This TCR came from a human donor with alopecia areata. The source was CD8+ T cells sorted from blood, collected at week 0. The V and J genes are TRBV6-1 and TRBJ2-3; 7 bases are shared with TRBD2. CDR3 amino acids: CASATGGSTQYF. The CDR3 DNA is TGTGCCAGCGCCACGGGGGGAAGTACGCAGTATTTT.